This TCR beta chain was identified during a study of cytomegalovirus exposure and HLA in healthy donors. General observations from the study: The classifier was said to identify cytomegalovirus status with high specificity and sensitivity. Despite most TCR sequences being rare, some public TCRs occurred in many donors. Cytomegalovirus-associated status was assigned to more than 150 TCR beta chains.

The V segment lost 7 bases and the J segment 3 bases; nucleotides outside the gene matches: 4. Germline loops: CDR1 SGHVS, CDR2 FQNEAQ. This CDR3 has 14 residues. TCRdb keeps only in-frame clones here, not all; method: immunoSEQ multiplex PCR. The sample includes 150,000 to 180,000 clones, 75% to 90% of them seen just once. About this clone itself: The antigen remains undetermined.

V usage is TRBV7-8 and J usage is TRBJ2-1, with 9 nucleotides matching TRBD2. The sample taken for sequencing was PBMCs. This clonotype was obtained from a young man in good health and CMV-seropositive. CDR3 loop: CASIAGGLYNEQFF. Here the CDR3 DNA reads TGTGCCAGCATCGCGGGGGGGCTCTACAATGAGCAGTTCTTC. Supplemented by reference TRBV7-8 and TRBJ2-1, the full variable domain reads GAGVSQSPRYKVAKRGQDVALRCDPISGHVSLFWYQQALGQGPEFLTYFQNEAQLDKSGLPSDRFFAERPEGSVSTLKIQRTQQEDSAVYLCASIAGGLYNEQFFGPGTRLTVL.